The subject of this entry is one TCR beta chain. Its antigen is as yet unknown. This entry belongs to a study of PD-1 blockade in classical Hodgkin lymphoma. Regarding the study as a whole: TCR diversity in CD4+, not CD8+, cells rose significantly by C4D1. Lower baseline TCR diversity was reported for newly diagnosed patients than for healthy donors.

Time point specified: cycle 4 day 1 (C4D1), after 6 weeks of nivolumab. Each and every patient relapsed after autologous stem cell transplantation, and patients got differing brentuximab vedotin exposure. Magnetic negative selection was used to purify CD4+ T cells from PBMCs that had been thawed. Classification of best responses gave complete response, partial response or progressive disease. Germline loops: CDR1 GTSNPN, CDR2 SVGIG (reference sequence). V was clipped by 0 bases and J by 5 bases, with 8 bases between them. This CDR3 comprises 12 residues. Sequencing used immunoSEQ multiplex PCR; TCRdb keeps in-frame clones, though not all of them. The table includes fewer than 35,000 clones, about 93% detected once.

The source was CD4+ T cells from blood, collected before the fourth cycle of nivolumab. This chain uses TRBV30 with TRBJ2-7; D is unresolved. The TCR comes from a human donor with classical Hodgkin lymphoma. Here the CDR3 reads CAWSVSRDEQYF. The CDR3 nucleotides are TGTGCCTGGAGTGTCTCCCGGGACGAGCAGTACTTC.